One sample yielded the 5 T cell receptor beta chains listed below, sequenced in a study of shared clonotypes between healthy human individuals. Terminally differentiated effector memory CD45RA+ cells were excluded from the naive CD8 cells, which were CD45RO-negative and positively selected for CCR7. Only in-frame clones appear in the TCRdb table, and some are missing; sequencing was by immunoSEQ multiplex PCR. The profile shows under 850,000 clones, more than 85% of them singletons. The sample taken for sequencing was naive CD8+ T cells sorted from blood. The receptors derive from a man aged 25-45 years in good health.

V usage is TRBV27 and J usage is TRBJ2-7; D tentatively fits TRBD1 or TRBD2 (5 bases each). Looked up from germline, CDR1 is MNHEY and CDR2 is SMNVEV (reference sequence). The CDR3 contains 15 residues. Trimming left V 5 bases short and J 4 bases short, with 18 bases between. Here the CDR3 DNA reads TGTGCCAGCAGTCCCCGCCGGGGCAGTTATTACGAGCAGTACTTC. Its translation is CASSPRRGSYYEQYF.

The chain carries TRBV11-3 and TRBJ2-1, with 9 nucleotides matching TRBD2. Losses at the gene ends were 5 bases for V and 6 bases for J; bases not matched to a gene: 11. Germline V gives CDR1 SGHNT, CDR2 YENEEA. The CDR3 has 16 residues. The CDR3 DNA sequence: TGTGCCAGCAGCCCCGGGGCTAGCGGGGCCAGCAATGAGCAGTTCTTC. Translating it yields CASSPGASGASNEQFF.

Notes on this clone: Other DNA sequences in the sample encode the same CDR3. The V gene is TRBV13, the J gene TRBJ2-7; D not certain. The CDR3 runs 12 residues. In germline, CDR1 is PRHDT, CDR2 FYEKMQ (reference sequence). V was cut by 5 bases and J by 4 bases, with 9 bases left in between. CDR3 in DNA: TGTGCCAGCAGCCTAACCGGGTACGAGCAGTACTTC. This translates into CASSLTGYEQYF.

The CDR3 sequence is CASRLKSGRSSYNEQFF. The CDR3, as DNA: TGTGCCAGTAGACTCAAAAGCGGGAGAAGCTCCTACAATGAGCAGTTCTTC. The V call is TRBV19, the J call TRBJ2-1, with 8 bases matching TRBD2. Germline CDR1 LNHDA, CDR2 SQIVND (reference sequence). The CDR3 spans 17 residues. The V gene end was trimmed by 6 bases and the J gene end by 0 bases; junction bases not matched to a gene: 10.

Only one count was recorded for this clone. The chain carries TRBV7-9 and TRBJ1-1, with no clear D. The CDR3 runs 13 residues. V was cut by 1 base and J by 3 bases, with 6 bases left in between. Germline lookup yields CDR1 SEHNR and CDR2 FQNEAQ (reference sequence). DNA of the CDR3: TGTGCCAGCAGCTTAGTGATGGACACTGAAGCTTTCTTT. Its protein product is CASSLVMDTEAFF. Combining the CDR3 with reference TRBV7-9 and TRBJ1-1 gives the whole variable domain DTGVSQNPRHKITKRGQNVTFRCDPISEHNRLYWYRQTLGQGPEFLTYFQNEAQLEKSRLLSDRFSAERPKGSFSTLEIQRTEQGDSAMYLCASSLVMDTEAFFGQGTRLTVV.